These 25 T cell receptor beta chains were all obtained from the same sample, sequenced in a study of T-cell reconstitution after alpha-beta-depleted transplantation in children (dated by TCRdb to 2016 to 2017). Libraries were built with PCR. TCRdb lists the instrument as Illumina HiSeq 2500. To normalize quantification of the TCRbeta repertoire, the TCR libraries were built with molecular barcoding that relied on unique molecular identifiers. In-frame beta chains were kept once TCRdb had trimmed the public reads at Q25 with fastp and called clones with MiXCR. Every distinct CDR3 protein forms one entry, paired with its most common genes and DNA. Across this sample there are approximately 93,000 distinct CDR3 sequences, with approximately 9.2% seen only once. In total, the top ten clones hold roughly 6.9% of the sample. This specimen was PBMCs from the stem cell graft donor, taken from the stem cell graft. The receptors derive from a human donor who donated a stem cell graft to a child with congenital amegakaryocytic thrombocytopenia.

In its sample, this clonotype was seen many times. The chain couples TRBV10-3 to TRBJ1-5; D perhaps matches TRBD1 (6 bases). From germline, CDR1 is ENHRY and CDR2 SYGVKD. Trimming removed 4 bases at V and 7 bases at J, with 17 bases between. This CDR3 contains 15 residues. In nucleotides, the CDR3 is TGTGCCATCAGTGCTGATAACAGGGTATTGCAGCCCCAGCATTTT. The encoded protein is CAISADNRVLQPQHF.

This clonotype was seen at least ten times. The CDR3 spells CSARPVNWYGYTF. The CDR3 DNA follows: TGCAGTGCTAGGCCAGTGAATTGGTATGGCTACACCTTC. This chain links TRBV20-1 with TRBJ1-2; D unclear. Trimming cost V 3 bases and J 5 bases, with 13 bases left between them. This CDR3 has 13 residues. Germline V gene sequence: CDR1 DFQATT, CDR2 SNEGSKA (reference sequence).

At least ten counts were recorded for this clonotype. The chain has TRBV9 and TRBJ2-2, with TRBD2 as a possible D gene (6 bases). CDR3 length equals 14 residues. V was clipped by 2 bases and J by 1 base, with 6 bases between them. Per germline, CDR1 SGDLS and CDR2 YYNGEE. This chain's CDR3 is CASSVGGNTGELFF. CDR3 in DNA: TGTGCCAGCAGCGTGGGAGGGAACACCGGGGAGCTGTTTTTT.

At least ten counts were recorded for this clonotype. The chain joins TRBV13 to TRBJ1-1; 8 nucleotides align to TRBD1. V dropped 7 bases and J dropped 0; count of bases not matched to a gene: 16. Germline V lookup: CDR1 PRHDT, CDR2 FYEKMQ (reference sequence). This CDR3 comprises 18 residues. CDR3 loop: CASKNSRGQGIMNTEAFF. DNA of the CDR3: TGTGCCAGCAAAAATTCTCGTGGACAGGGTATCATGAACACTGAAGCTTTCTTT.

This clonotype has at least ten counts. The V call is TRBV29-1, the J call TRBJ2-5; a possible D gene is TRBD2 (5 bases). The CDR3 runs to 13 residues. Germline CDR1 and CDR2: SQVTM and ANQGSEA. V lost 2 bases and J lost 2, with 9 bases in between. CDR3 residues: CSVEQEDQETQYF. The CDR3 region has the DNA TGCAGCGTTGAACAGGAGGATCAAGAGACCCAGTACTTC.

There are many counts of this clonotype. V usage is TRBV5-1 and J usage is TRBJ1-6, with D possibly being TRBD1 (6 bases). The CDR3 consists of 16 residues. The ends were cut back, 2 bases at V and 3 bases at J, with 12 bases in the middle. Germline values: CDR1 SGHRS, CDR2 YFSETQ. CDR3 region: CASSFGSGVYNSPLHF. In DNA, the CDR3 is TGCGCCAGCAGCTTCGGATCAGGGGTCTATAATTCACCCCTCCACTTT.

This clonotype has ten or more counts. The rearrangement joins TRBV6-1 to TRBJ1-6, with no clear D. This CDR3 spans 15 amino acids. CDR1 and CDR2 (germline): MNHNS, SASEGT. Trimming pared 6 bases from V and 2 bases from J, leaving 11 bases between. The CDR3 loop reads CASRGYIAYNSPLHF. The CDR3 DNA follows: TGTGCCAGCAGAGGGTACATTGCCTATAATTCACCCCTCCACTTT.

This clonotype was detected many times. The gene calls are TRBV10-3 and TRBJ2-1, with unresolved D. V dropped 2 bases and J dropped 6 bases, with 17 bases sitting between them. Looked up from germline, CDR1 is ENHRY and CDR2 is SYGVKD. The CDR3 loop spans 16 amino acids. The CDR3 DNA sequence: TGTGCCATCAGTGAGCACCGAGTCTCAAGTCCCAATGAGCAGTTCTTC. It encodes CAISEHRVSSPNEQFF.

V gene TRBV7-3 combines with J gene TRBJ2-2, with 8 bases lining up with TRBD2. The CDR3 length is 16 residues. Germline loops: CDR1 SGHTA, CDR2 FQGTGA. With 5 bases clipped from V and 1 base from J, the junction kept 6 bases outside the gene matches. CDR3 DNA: TGTGCCAGCAGCACAAAAGCGGGGGAGAACACCGGGGAGCTGTTTTTT. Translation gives CASSTKAGENTGELFF.

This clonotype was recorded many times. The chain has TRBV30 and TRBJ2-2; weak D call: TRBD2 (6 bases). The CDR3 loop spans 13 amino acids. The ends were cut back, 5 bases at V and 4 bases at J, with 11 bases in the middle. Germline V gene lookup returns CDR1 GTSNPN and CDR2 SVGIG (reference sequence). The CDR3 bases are TGTGCCTGGGGCCTCGGGGGCACCGGGGAGCTGTTTTTT. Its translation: CAWGLGGTGELFF.

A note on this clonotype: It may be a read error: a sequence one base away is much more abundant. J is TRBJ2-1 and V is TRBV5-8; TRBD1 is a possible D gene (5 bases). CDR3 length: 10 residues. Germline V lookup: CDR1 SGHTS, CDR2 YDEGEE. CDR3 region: CVGRLGQQFF. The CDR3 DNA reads TGTGTCGGACGACTGGGGCAGCAGTTCTTC.

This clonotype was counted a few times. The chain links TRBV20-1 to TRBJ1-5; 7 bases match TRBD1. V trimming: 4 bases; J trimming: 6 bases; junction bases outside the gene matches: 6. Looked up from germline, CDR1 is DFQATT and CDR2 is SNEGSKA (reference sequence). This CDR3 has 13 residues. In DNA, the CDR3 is TGCAGTGCTATCGACAGGGTAGGTCAGCCCCAGCATTTT. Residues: CSAIDRVGQPQHF.

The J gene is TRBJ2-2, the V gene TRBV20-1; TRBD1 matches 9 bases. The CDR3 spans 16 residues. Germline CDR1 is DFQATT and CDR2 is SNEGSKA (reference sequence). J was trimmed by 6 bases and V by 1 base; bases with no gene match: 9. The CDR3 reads CSARGGQGIFAGELFF. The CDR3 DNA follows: TGCAGTGCTAGAGGTGGACAGGGGATTTTCGCCGGGGAGCTGTTTTTT.

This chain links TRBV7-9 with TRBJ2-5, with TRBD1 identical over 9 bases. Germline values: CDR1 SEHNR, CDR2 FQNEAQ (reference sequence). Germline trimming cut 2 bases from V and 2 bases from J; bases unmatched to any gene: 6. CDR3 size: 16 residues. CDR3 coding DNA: TGTGCCAGCAGCTTAACACAGGGGGCCGGGCAAGAGACCCAGTACTTC. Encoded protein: CASSLTQGAGQETQYF.

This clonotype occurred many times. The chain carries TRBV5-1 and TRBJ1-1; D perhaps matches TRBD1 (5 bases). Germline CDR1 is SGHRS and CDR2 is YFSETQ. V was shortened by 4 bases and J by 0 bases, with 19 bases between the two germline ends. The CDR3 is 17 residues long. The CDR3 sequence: CASSPRNMQDMNTEAFF. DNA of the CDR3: TGCGCCAGCAGCCCAAGAAACATGCAGGACATGAACACTGAAGCTTTCTTT.

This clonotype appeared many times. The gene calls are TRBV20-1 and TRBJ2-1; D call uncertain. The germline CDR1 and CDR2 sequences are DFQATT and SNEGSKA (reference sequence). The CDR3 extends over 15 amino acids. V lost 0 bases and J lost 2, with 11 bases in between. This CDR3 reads CSARDRAETYNEQFF. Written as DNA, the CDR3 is TGCAGTGCTAGAGATCGGGCGGAAACCTACAATGAGCAGTTCTTC.

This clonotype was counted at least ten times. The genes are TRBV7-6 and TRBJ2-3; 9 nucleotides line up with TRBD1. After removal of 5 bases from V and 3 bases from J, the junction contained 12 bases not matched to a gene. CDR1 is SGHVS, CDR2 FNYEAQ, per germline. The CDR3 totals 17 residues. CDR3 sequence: CASSHGGGTGSTDTQYF. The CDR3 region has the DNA TGTGCCAGCAGCCATGGTGGGGGGACAGGGAGTACAGATACGCAGTATTTT.

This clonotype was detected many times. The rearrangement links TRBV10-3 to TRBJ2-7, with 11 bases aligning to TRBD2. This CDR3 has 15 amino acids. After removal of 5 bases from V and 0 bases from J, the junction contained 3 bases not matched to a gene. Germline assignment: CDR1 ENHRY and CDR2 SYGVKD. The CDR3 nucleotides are TGTGCCATCAGTCCCGGGACTAGCGGCTCCTACGAGCAGTACTTC. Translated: CAISPGTSGSYEQYF.

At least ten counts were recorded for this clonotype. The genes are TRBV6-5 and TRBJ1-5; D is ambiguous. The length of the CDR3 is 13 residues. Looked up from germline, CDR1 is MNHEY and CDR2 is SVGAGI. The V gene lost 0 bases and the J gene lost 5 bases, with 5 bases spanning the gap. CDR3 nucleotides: TGTGCCAGCAGTTACTCCCTTGATCAGCCCCAGCATTTT. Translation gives CASSYSLDQPQHF.

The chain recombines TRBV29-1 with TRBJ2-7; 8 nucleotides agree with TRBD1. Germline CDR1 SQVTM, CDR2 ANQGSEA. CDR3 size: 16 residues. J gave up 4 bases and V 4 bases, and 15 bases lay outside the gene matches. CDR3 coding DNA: TGCAGCGTTGGGGGTACAGGGGGTGGCGCGGGTTACGAGCAGTACTTC. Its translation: CSVGGTGGGAGYEQYF.

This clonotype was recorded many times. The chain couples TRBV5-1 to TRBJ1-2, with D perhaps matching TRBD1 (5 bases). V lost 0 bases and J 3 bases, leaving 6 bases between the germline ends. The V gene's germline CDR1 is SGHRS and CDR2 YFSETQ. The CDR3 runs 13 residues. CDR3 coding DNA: TGCGCCAGCAGCTTGGAAGGGGACTATGGCTACACCTTC. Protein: CASSLEGDYGYTF.

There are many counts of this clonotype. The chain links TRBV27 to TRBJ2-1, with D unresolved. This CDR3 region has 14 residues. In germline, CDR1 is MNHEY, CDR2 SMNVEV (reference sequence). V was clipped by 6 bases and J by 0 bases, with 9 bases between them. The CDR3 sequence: CASRIALSYNEQFF. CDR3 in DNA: TGTGCCAGCAGAATTGCACTCTCCTACAATGAGCAGTTCTTC.

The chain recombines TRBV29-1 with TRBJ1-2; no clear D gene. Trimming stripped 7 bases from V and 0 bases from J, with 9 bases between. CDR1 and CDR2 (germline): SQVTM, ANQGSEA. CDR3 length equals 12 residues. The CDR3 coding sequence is TGCAGCGGCTACAGAACTAACTATGGCTACACCTTC. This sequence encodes CSGYRTNYGYTF.

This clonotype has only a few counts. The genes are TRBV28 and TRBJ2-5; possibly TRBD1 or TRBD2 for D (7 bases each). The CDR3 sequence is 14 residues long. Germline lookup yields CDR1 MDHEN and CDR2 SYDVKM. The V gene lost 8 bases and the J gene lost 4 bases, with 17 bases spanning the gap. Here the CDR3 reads CASVQGGPGETQYF. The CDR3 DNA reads TGTGCCAGCGTGCAGGGGGGGCCTGGAGAGACCCAGTACTTC.

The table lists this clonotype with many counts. CDR3 residues: CSAPGQAWDTQYF. The CDR3 DNA follows: TGCAGTGCCCCCGGACAGGCATGGGATACGCAGTATTTT. The chain uses TRBV20-1 and TRBJ2-3; 7 bases align to TRBD1. J gave up 6 bases and V 6 bases, and 9 bases lay outside the gene matches. This CDR3 is 13 amino acids long. The germline V gene has CDR1 DFQATT and CDR2 SNEGSKA (reference sequence).